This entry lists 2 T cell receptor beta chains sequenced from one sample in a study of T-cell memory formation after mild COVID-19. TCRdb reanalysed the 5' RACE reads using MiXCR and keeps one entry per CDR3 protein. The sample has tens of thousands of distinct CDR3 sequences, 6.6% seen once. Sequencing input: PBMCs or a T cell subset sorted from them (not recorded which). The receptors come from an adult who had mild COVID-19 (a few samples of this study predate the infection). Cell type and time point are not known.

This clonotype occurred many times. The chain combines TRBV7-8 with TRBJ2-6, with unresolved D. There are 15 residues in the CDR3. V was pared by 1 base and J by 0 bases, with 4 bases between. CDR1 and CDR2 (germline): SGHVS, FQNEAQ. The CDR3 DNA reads TGTGCCAGCAGCTTAGGAGTCTCTGGGGCCAACGTCCTGACTTTC. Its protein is CASSLGVSGANVLTF.

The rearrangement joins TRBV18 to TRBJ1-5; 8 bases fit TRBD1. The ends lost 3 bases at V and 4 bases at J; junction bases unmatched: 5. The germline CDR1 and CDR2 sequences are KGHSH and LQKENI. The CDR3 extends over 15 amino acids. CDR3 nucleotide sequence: TGTGCCAGCTCACCCCAGGGGGCTACGAATCAGCCCCAGCATTTT. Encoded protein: CASSPQGATNQPQHF. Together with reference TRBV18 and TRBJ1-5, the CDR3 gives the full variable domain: NAGVMQNPRHLVRRRGQEARLRCSPMKGHSHVYWYRQLPEEGLKFMVYLQKENIIDESGMPKERFSAEFPKEGPSILRIQQVVRGDSAAYFCASSPQGATNQPQHFGDGTRLSIL.